The 30 T cell receptor beta chains below were found in one sample sequenced in a study of identical twins. One entry per CDR3 protein results from TCRdb running MiXCR on the 5' RACE reads. Here the sample spans 410,000 or so distinct CDR3 sequences, about a fifth being singletons. Sequenced sample: naive T cells sorted from blood. The receptors were sampled from a man aged 50-59 years in good health.

The chain carries TRBV20-1 and TRBJ2-7; 13 bases are a match to TRBD2. Germline V gene sequence: CDR1 DFQATT, CDR2 SNEGSKA (reference sequence). With 6 bases clipped from V and 4 bases from J, the junction kept 3 bases outside the gene matches. The CDR3 extends over 13 amino acids. The CDR3 nucleotides are TGCAGTGCGTCGGGACTAGCGGGATACGAGCAGTACTTC. It encodes CSASGLAGYEQYF.

This clonotype was counted many times. The chain is built from TRBV29-1 and TRBJ2-7, with D hard to call. CDR1 is SQVTM and CDR2 is ANQGSEA in the germline V gene. Between the trimmed V and J ends, which lost 6 bases and 1 base, there was a span of 13 bases. The CDR3 sequence is 13 residues long. The CDR3 DNA is TGCAGCGTGATCGGCAGGCTGTCCTACGAGCAGTACTTC. Amino acids: CSVIGRLSYEQYF.

The chain joins TRBV19 to TRBJ2-5; TRBD1 or TRBD2 may be the D gene (5 bases each). The germline V gene encodes CDR1 LNHDA and CDR2 SQIVND (reference sequence). The CDR3 runs to 14 residues. Trimming took off 5 bases at V and 1 base at J, with 11 bases between the two ends. CDR3 loop: CASSVEGFQETQYF. Written as DNA, the CDR3 is TGTGCCAGTAGTGTCGAGGGGTTCCAAGAGACCCAGTACTTC. The full variable domain, rest sourced from reference TRBV19 and TRBJ2-5, is DGGITQSPKYLFRKEGQNVTLSCEQNLNHDAMYWYRQDPGQGLRLIYYSQIVNDFQKGDIAEGYSVSREKKESFPLTVTSAQKNPTAFYLCASSVEGFQETQYFGPGTRLLVL.

This clonotype has a handful of counts. The rearrangement links TRBV6-1 to TRBJ1-3; D unresolved. The germline V gene has CDR1 MNHNS and CDR2 SASEGT. Trimming pared 5 bases from V and 0 bases from J, leaving 8 bases between. The CDR3 runs 14 residues. The CDR3 nucleotides are TGTGCCAGCAGTCTTCGGCCCTCTGGAAACACCATATATTTT. Amino acids: CASSLRPSGNTIYF.

This chain links TRBV11-2 with TRBJ1-1; the D is unclear. CDR1 and CDR2 (germline): SGHAT, FQNNGV. The CDR3 has 12 residues. The V and J ends lost 5 bases and 6 bases respectively, with 10 bases between them. In nucleotides, the CDR3 is TGTGCCAGCAGCCGGACGGCGGCTGAAGCTTTCTTT. Amino acids: CASSRTAAEAFF. Variable domain in full (rest from reference TRBV11-2 and TRBJ1-1): EAGVAQSPRYKIIEKRQSVAFWCNPISGHATLYWYQQILGQGPKLLIQFQNNGVVDDSQLPKDRFSAERLKGVDSTLKIQPAKLEDSAVYLCASSRTAAEAFFGQGTRLTVV.

The rearrangement uses TRBV5-1 and TRBJ2-5; 11 nucleotides agree with TRBD1. J gave up 1 base and V 0 bases, and 2 bases lay outside the gene matches. There are 16 residues in the CDR3. The germline gives CDR1 SGHRS, CDR2 YFSETQ. The DNA of the CDR3 is TGCGCCAGCAGCTTGGGAGGACAGGGGGCCCAAGAGACCCAGTACTTC. Translating gives CASSLGGQGAQETQYF.

V and J are TRBV27 and TRBJ1-4, with TRBD1 matching 8 bases. The junction had 11 bases not matched to a gene; V was cut back by 6 bases and J by 11 bases. Germline CDR1 and CDR2: MNHEY and SMNVEV (reference sequence). The CDR3 covers 14 residues. CDR3: CASSQDRGRNKLFF. As DNA, the CDR3 is TGTGCCAGCAGCCAAGACAGGGGCCGGAATAAACTGTTTTTT.

This clonotype appeared many times. This sequence joins TRBV5-1 and TRBJ2-7; 8 bases map to TRBD1. V lost 6 bases to trimming and J lost 5 bases; unmatched junction nucleotides: 10. The CDR3 totals 14 residues. The germline V gene has CDR1 SGHRS and CDR2 YFSETQ. In DNA form, the CDR3 reads TGCGCCAGCAATCTCGCCGGACAGGGCAACGAGCAGTACTTC. Amino acids: CASNLAGQGNEQYF.

The table lists this clonotype with many counts. The chain joins TRBV7-6 to TRBJ2-1, with 9 bases identical to TRBD2. The CDR3 has 15 amino acids. V dropped 3 bases and J dropped 7; count of bases not matched to a gene: 7. Germline loops: CDR1 SGHVS, CDR2 FNYEAQ. DNA for the CDR3: TGTGCCAGCAGCTTCGGGGCGGGGGGGCTGAATGAGCAGTTCTTC. Amino acids: CASSFGAGGLNEQFF.

This clonotype was seen a handful of times. V is TRBV20-1 and J is TRBJ2-7; D perhaps matches TRBD1 (7 bases). The CDR3 sequence is 14 residues long. Trimming removed 1 base from V and 4 bases from J, with 14 bases in between. From germline, CDR1 is DFQATT and CDR2 SNEGSKA (reference sequence). This CDR3 is CSARAGGGSYEQYF. The DNA of the CDR3 is TGCAGTGCTAGAGCCGGAGGGGGCTCGTACGAGCAGTACTTC.

The CDR3 DNA sequence: TGTGCCACCAGCAGTAGTGGCAGCTACTCCTACAATGAGCAGTTCTTC. Protein product: CATSSSGSYSYNEQFF. The chain carries TRBV15 and TRBJ2-1; D ambiguous. The V end was cut by 3 bases, the J end by 0 bases, with 12 bases between. Germline V gives CDR1 LNHNV, CDR2 YYDKDF (reference sequence). The CDR3 extends over 16 amino acids.

This clonotype came up many times. V usage is TRBV20-1 and J usage is TRBJ2-7, with 12 positions matching TRBD1. V lost 4 bases and J lost 6; bases outside the gene matches: 7. Germline CDR1 DFQATT, CDR2 SNEGSKA (reference sequence). CDR3 length: 14 residues. The CDR3 DNA sequence: TGCAGTGCTAACTCCGGGACAGGGGGCTTCGAGCAGTACTTC. It translates to CSANSGTGGFEQYF.

This clonotype appeared a few times. The chain has TRBV4-2 and TRBJ2-7; TRBD2 matches 7 bases. This CDR3 spans 16 amino acids. The trim removed 1 base at V and 2 bases at J, leaving 8 bases unmatched. Germline assignment: CDR1 LGHNA and CDR2 YNFKEQ. CDR3 coding DNA: TGTGCCAGCAGCCAAGTAGAACTAGCGTCCGCCTACGAGCAGTACTTC. Protein sequence: CASSQVELASAYEQYF.

The rearrangement links TRBV18 to TRBJ2-5; D uncertain. With 1 base removed from V and 5 bases from J, the gap between germline ends came to 14 bases. Germline CDR1 is KGHSH and CDR2 is LQKENI. CDR3 size: 15 residues. CDR3 DNA: TGTGCCAGCTCACCACGCGTCAGGCTCGCGGAGACCCAGTACTTC. Residues: CASSPRVRLAETQYF.

This clonotype was observed a single time. The chain joins TRBV7-8 to TRBJ1-5; D is unclear. Germline loops: CDR1 SGHVS, CDR2 FQNEAQ. This CDR3 is built from 14 residues. The V end was cut by 5 bases, the J end by 7 bases, with 15 bases between. The chain's CDR3 is CASSPVRIGQPQHF. The DNA of the CDR3 is TGTGCCAGCAGCCCTGTGAGGATAGGGCAGCCCCAGCATTTT.

This chain uses TRBV5-4 with TRBJ2-2; 7 nucleotides line up with TRBD2. J gave up 2 bases and V 4 bases, and 8 bases lay outside the gene matches. There are 16 residues in the CDR3. The germline V gene has CDR1 SGHNT and CDR2 YYREEE (reference sequence). CDR3 nucleotide sequence: TGTGCCAGCAGCCCCCTTGCGGGGGACAACACCGGGGAGCTGTTTTTT. It codes for CASSPLAGDNTGELFF.

This clonotype was seen at least ten times. The J gene is TRBJ1-2, the V gene TRBV12-3 or TRBV12-4, with 7 positions matching TRBD1. The CDR3 has 14 amino acids. V lost 5 bases, J lost 0 bases, and 3 bases stayed unmatched. The CDR3 DNA reads as TGTGCCAGCAGTCCAGGGACAGCTAACTATGGCTACACCTTC. It translates to CASSPGTANYGYTF.

This clonotype came up a few times. The chain recombines TRBV5-4 with TRBJ1-2; 8 bases agree with TRBD1. Per germline, CDR1 SGHNT and CDR2 YYREEE (reference sequence). This CDR3 has 14 amino acids. The ends lost 5 bases at V and 10 bases at J; junction bases unmatched: 13. The CDR3 DNA sequence: TGTGCCAGCAGATACGGACAGGGCGAGATGTCCTACACCTTC. Translation: CASRYGQGEMSYTF.

This clonotype turned up a few times. This chain uses TRBV12-3 or TRBV12-4 with TRBJ2-7, with D possibly called TRBD1 or TRBD2 (5 bases each). Trimming removed 7 bases from V and 5 bases from J, with 27 bases in between. The CDR3 has 17 residues. The CDR3 reads CASKPGRTRVGLHEQYF. The CDR3 DNA follows: TGTGCCAGCAAGCCGGGACGGACGAGAGTGGGTCTCCACGAGCAGTACTTC.

This clonotype has a handful of counts. The rearrangement links TRBV7-9 to TRBJ2-1, with D unclear. The V end was cut by 3 bases, the J end by 6 bases, with 9 bases between. Germline V gives CDR1 SEHNR, CDR2 FQNEAQ (reference sequence). The CDR3 runs 13 residues. Written as DNA, the CDR3 is TGTGCCAGCAGCTTTCCCCCTCCCAATGAGCAGTTCTTC. This encodes CASSFPPPNEQFF.

This clonotype was observed a handful of times. The gene calls are TRBV5-1 and TRBJ2-1; D may be TRBD1 or TRBD2 (5 bases each). Deletions cut 0 bases from V and 5 bases from J, with 12 bases between. The CDR3 covers 15 residues. The germline CDR1 and CDR2 sequences are SGHRS and YFSETQ. CDR3 nucleotides: TGCGCCAGCAGCTTGGCAGGGACCCAAAACAATGAGCAGTTCTTC. Its translation: CASSLAGTQNNEQFF.

This clonotype turned up a few times. V is TRBV29-1 and J is TRBJ2-7; 12 nucleotides line up with TRBD2. Germline loops: CDR1 SQVTM, CDR2 ANQGSEA. There are 15 residues in the CDR3. V was pared by 7 bases and J by 2 bases, with 9 bases of the junction left unmatched. This chain's CDR3 is CSAAGLAGLTYEQYF. CDR3 coding DNA: TGCAGCGCCGCCGGACTAGCGGGACTTACCTACGAGCAGTACTTC.

This clonotype was detected many times. J is TRBJ2-7 and V is TRBV5-6, with D possibly being TRBD1 (6 bases). The CDR3 runs to 14 residues. Germline lookup yields CDR1 SGHDT and CDR2 YYEEEE. The V end lost 4 bases, the J end lost 0 bases, and 11 bases lay between the germline ends. In DNA, the CDR3 is TGTGCCAGCAGCCCGGACAGACGCTCCTACGAGCAGTACTTC. As protein: CASSPDRRSYEQYF.

V usage is TRBV7-2 and J usage is TRBJ2-1; unclear D gene. V was shortened by 5 bases and J by 6 bases, with 14 bases between the two germline ends. Germline V gene lookup returns CDR1 SGHTA and CDR2 FQGNSA. CDR3 length: 14 amino acids. DNA for the CDR3: TGTGCCAGCAGCCGTTCCTCTACCTTCAATGAGCAGTTCTTC. Translation gives CASSRSSTFNEQFF.

This clonotype came up a few times. The chain uses TRBV7-6 and TRBJ2-2; no definite D call. Trimming left V 5 bases short and J 5 bases short, with 15 bases between. Per germline, CDR1 SGHVS and CDR2 FNYEAQ. The CDR3 length is 15 residues. The CDR3 protein is CASSILRRRTGELFF. In DNA form, the CDR3 reads TGTGCCAGCAGCATCCTCCGCCGTCGGACCGGGGAGCTGTTTTTT.

The chain has TRBV12-3 or TRBV12-4 and TRBJ2-7; 9 bases agree with TRBD1. The CDR3 covers 15 residues. The V and J ends lost 6 bases and 4 bases, in that order; junction bases with no gene match: 10. CDR3: CASSSSGTGRYEQYF. The CDR3 DNA reads TGTGCCAGCAGCTCGTCCGGGACAGGGAGGTACGAGCAGTACTTC.

This chain links TRBV3-1 with TRBJ2-5; maybe TRBD2 (7 bases). The CDR3 sequence is 16 residues long. Germline V gene lookup returns CDR1 LGHDT and CDR2 YNNKEL (reference sequence). Trimming took off 0 bases at V and 4 bases at J, with 15 bases between the two ends. The chain's CDR3 is CASSQDPGGRGETQYF. The CDR3 region has the DNA TGTGCCAGCAGCCAAGATCCCGGGGGGCGAGGAGAGACCCAGTACTTC.

V is TRBV20-1 and J is TRBJ2-1; 8 bases are a match to TRBD1. CDR3 length: 12 amino acids. Trimming cost V 4 bases and J 9 bases; bases outside gene matches: 5. The germline CDR1 and CDR2 sequences are DFQATT and SNEGSKA (reference sequence). CDR3 region: CSATDQGAEQFF. The CDR3 nucleotides are TGCAGTGCTACGGACCAGGGGGCTGAGCAGTTCTTC.

This clonotype came up a few times. The V call is TRBV12-3 or TRBV12-4, the J call TRBJ2-7, with D unclear. The V end was cut by 3 bases, the J end by 4 bases, with 10 bases between. The CDR3 runs to 13 residues. The CDR3 here is CASSFRVLYEQYF. The CDR3 DNA sequence: TGTGCCAGCAGTTTTAGGGTTTTGTACGAGCAGTACTTC.

The rearrangement uses TRBV6-5 and TRBJ1-1, with TRBD1 matching 7 bases. The CDR3 is 15 residues long. Germline lookup yields CDR1 MNHEY and CDR2 SVGAGI. V was clipped by 2 bases and J by 0 bases; unmatched bases: 3. CDR3 sequence reads: CASSYGGQMNTEAFF. The CDR3 DNA is TGTGCCAGCAGTTACGGGGGACAGATGAACACTGAAGCTTTCTTT.